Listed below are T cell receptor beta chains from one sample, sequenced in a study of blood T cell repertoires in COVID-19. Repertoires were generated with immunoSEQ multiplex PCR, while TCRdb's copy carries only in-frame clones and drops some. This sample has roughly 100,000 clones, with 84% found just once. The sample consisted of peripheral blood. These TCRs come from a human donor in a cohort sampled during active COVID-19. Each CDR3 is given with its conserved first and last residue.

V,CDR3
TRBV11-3,CASSPDIGQSNSPLHF
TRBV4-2,CASSTRGGELFF
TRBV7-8,CASSFRDRGPAGELFF
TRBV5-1,CASSHDREYGYTF
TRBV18,CASSPGGKQYF
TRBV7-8,CASSFGGNYGYTF
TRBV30,CAWTRGRSYGYTF
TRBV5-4,CASRGDSDATNEKLFF
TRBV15,CATGDSELGYNEQFF
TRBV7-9,CASSLSAGVYNEQFF
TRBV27,CASSPRVAGNNEQFF
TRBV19,CASSTSRATNTEAFF
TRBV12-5,CASGLEQGRGNTIYF
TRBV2,CASSGQGRNYGYTF
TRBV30,CAWEGMGNTEAFF
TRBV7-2,CASSLTSGVYNEQFF
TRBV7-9,CASSLGLAGDSGANVLTF
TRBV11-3,CASSPIQGWNYGYTF
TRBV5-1,CASSSGTGTPYEQYF
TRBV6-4,CASSVEGADNIQYF
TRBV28,CASRYGLAASYEQYF
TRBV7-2,CASSRLSPGGEQYF
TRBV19,CASSIVPSRGSIQYF
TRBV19,CASSIGVTVGQETQYF
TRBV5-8,CASSLAPGVETQYF
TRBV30,CAWDHTGGRSGNTIYF
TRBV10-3,CAISDQGSTDTQYF
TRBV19,CASSIAGITYGYTF
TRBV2,CASSGDREETQYF
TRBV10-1,CASSGHSNPGYQAYEQYF
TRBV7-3,CASSLQDTPLYNEQFF
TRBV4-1,CASSQVASRGRMPQHF
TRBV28,CASRPPTGRGGYEQYF
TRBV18,CASSPEGLAVNTQYF
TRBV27,CASSSTGTGAYEQYF
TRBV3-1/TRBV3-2,CASSRRLAGGEDTQYF
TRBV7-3,CASSLSLSTGAVSGYTF
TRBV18,CASSPTTGVQETQYF
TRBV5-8,CASSPGWGGFDTGELFF
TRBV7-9,CASSQPGQTYNEQFF
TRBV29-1,CSVRDRLNTGELFF
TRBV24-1,CARGQSRPYF
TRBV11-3,CASSLGPGTDTQYF
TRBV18,CASSPPTSGGADNEQFF
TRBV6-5,CASSYFSGGNNEKLFF
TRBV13,CASSTARFGRSYEQYF
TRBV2,CASRLAQMNTGELFF
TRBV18,CASSNRGQGTEAFF
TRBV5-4,CANSSTSVYNEQFF
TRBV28,CASNPGNSYNSPLHF
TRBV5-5,CASSLDRGQVNQPQHF
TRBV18,CASSPYPSGGGTDTQYF
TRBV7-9,CASSSRGSSYNSPLHF
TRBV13,CASSLALSNEQFF